The sequence of this T cell receptor (beta chain) was determined in a study of blood T cell repertoires in COVID-19. Overall study: Sources were T cells, B-cell-depleted T cells, or PBMCs; the material itself was cDNA or gDNA.

The CDR3 runs 18 residues. Data came from immunoSEQ multiplex PCR; TCRdb stores just in-frame clones and leaves some out. The sample lists just over 300,000 clones, about 91% occurring once. Participant age was roughly 18 to 95 years, and participants resided in fewer than 25 US areas. This rearrangement joins TRBV21-1 to TRBJ2-4; the table's D call, TRBD1, was not checked against the DNA. TRBV21-1 corresponds to a pseudogene. This receptor was identified in a woman aged 18-29 years who had recovered from COVID-19. Input material: PBMCs or T cells enriched from blood (not recorded which). For the CDR3, the DNA is TGTGCCAGCAGCAAAGGGTCACAGGGGATGGCAGCCAAAAACATTCAGTACTTC. Encoded protein: CASSKGSQGMAAKNIQYF.